Below, one TCR beta chain is given with its context. The junction shows a germline mismatch at one end, possibly a read error. Alpha and beta chains were covered, as first-strand cDNA relied on TRAV- and TRBV-specific primers. TCR amplification ran approximately 20 PCR cycles using constant-region and V-primer adapter primers. One entry per CDR3 protein results from TCRdb running MiXCR on the reads. The repertoire holds tens of thousands of distinct CDR3 sequences, with approximately 25% as singletons. These data originate in a study of low-dose radiotherapy and immunotherapy resistance in tumors. Germline V CDR1 and CDR2: KGHDR, SFDVKD. The CDR3 runs to 16 residues. The time point: before trial treatment.

J is TRBJ2-3 and V is TRBV24-1; D possibly corresponds to TRBD2 (5 bases). This material consisted of PBMCs, taken before treatment. The source of this sequence is a male donor with prostate cancer. The CDR3 DNA follows: TGTGCCACCAGTGATACGGACTCGCCCTACACAGATGCGCAGTATTTT. It is translated as CATSDTDSPYTDAQYF.